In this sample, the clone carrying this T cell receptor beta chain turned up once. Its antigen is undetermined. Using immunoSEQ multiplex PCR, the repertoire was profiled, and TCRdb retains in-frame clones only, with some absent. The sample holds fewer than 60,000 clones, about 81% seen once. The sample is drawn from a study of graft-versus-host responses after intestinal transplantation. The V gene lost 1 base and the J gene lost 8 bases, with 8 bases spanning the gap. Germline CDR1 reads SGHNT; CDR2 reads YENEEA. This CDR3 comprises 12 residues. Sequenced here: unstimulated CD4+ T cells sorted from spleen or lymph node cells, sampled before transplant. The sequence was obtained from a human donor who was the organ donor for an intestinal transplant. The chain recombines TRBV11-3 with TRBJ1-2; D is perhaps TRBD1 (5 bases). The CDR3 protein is CASSLARDGYTF. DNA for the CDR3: TGTGCCAGCAGCTTAGCAAGGGACGGCTACACCTTC.